These 10 T cell receptor beta chains share one sample of origin, sequenced in a study of beta chain features in type 1 diabetes. Study-wide points: People with Type 1 diabetes carried modestly yet significantly shorter TCRB CDR3s in all four CD4+ subsets.

cDNA synthesis used the whole RNA isolate, giving expressed TCRB sequences. This table comes from immunoSEQ multiplex PCR, and its TCRdb copy is limited to in-frame clones, with some not included. The sample contains hundreds of thousands of clones, about 14% of which appear only once. The antigens for these receptors are not known. Specimen: naive CD4+ T cells from blood. These receptors all stem from a man younger than 35 with type 1 diabetes.

The chain has TRBV5-1 and TRBJ1-2; the D gene is possibly TRBD1 (5 bases). V shed 0 bases and J shed 0 bases, with 6 bases lying between them. The CDR3 runs to 14 residues. Germline V gives CDR1 SGHRS, CDR2 YFSETQ. CDR3 sequence (DNA): TGCGCCAGCAGCTTGGACAGGCCTAACTATGGCTACACCTTC. Its translation: CASSLDRPNYGYTF.

This clone was counted only a few times. V and J are TRBV15 and TRBJ2-1; TRBD2 matches at 7 bases. CDR3 length: 12 amino acids. V lost 2 bases, J lost 11 bases, and 3 bases stayed unmatched. Per the germline V gene, CDR1 is LNHNV and CDR2 is YYDKDF (reference sequence). In DNA, the CDR3 is TGTGCCACCAGCAGACCGGGACTAAAGCAGTTCTTC. It is translated as CATSRPGLKQFF.

This clone showed up just a few times. This chain uses TRBV5-1 with TRBJ1-1; D call uncertain. The V gene lost 4 bases and the J gene lost 0 bases, with 7 bases spanning the gap. This CDR3 has 13 amino acids. Germline CDR1 SGHRS, CDR2 YFSETQ. CDR3 residues: CASSLLLNTEAFF. The CDR3 nucleotides are TGCGCCAGCAGCCTACTTCTGAACACTGAAGCTTTCTTT.

This clone was counted between two and nine times. The V gene is TRBV2, the J gene TRBJ2-5, with D possibly matching TRBD2 (6 bases). In germline, CDR1 is SNHLY, CDR2 FYNNEI. V was shortened by 0 bases and J by 4 bases, with 9 bases between the two germline ends. CDR3 length equals 14 residues. In nucleotides, the CDR3 is TGTGCCAGCAGTGAAGCGGCGGGAATAGAGACCCAGTACTTC. Translated, it gives CASSEAAGIETQYF. The full variable domain, in which reference TRBV2 and TRBJ2-5 provide the parts outside the CDR3, is EPEVTQTPSHQVTQMGQEVILRCVPISNHLYFYWYRQILGQKVEFLVSFYNNEISEKSEIFDDQFSVERPDGSNFTLKIRSTKLEDSAMYFCASSEAAGIETQYFGPGTRLLVL.

The chain joins TRBV25-1 to TRBJ1-1; unclear D gene. The CDR3 has 10 amino acids. V was cut by 8 bases and J by 3 bases, with 4 bases left in between. The germline gives CDR1 MGHDK, CDR2 SYGVNS. CDR3: CASFHTEAFF. CDR3 nucleotide sequence: TGTGCCAGCTTTCACACTGAAGCTTTCTTT. The full variable domain, in which reference TRBV25-1 and TRBJ1-1 provide the parts outside the CDR3, is EADIYQTPRYLVIGTGKKITLECSQTMGHDKMYWYQQDPGMELHLIHYSYGVNSTEKGDLSSESTVSRIRTEHFPLTLESARPSHTSQYLCASFHTEAFFGQGTRLTVV.

This clone was observed a handful of times. The CDR3 bases are TGTGCCAGCAGCTTAACAGGGCACACTGAAGCTTTCTTT. Amino acids: CASSLTGHTEAFF. The chain has TRBV7-2 and TRBJ1-1; D is perhaps TRBD1 (6 bases). CDR3 length: 13 residues. The germline gives CDR1 SGHTA, CDR2 FQGNSA. The ends were cut back, 2 bases at V and 3 bases at J, with 7 bases in the middle.

The chain carries TRBV19 and TRBJ1-3, with D unclear. Germline assignment: CDR1 LNHDA and CDR2 SQIVND (reference sequence). V gave up 8 bases and J gave up 1 base, with 12 bases separating them. The CDR3 contains 14 residues. The DNA for the CDR3 is TGTGCCAGTCCTGGAGGGCCTTCTGGAAACACCATATATTTT. Encoded protein: CASPGGPSGNTIYF.

CDR3 sequence (DNA): TGTGCCAGCAGTTACGGGGAAGTCGTTGGAAACACCATATATTTT. Translated: CASSYGEVVGNTIYF. The V gene is TRBV6-6, the J gene TRBJ1-3, with no clear D. Germline V gene sequence: CDR1 MNHNY, CDR2 SVGAGI (reference sequence). Between the trimmed V and J ends, which lost 2 bases and 3 bases, there was a span of 11 bases. The CDR3 spans 15 residues.

The V and J genes are TRBV5-1 and TRBJ2-5; no clear D. The CDR3 loop spans 15 amino acids. Germline V lookup: CDR1 SGHRS, CDR2 YFSETQ. V gave up 2 bases and J gave up 1 base, with 12 bases separating them. The CDR3 DNA is TGCGCCAGCAGCTTTACCCCAGTCTCCCAAGAGACCCAGTACTTC. Translated: CASSFTPVSQETQYF.

This clone occurred a few times. V usage is TRBV6-5 and J usage is TRBJ2-3; TRBD2 aligns across 9 bases. After removal of 2 bases from V and 4 bases from J, the junction contained 7 bases not matched to a gene. The CDR3 sequence is 16 residues long. Germline loops: CDR1 MNHEY, CDR2 SVGAGI. The CDR3 loop reads CASSYGGGRVADTQYF. CDR3 nucleotides: TGTGCCAGCAGTTACGGGGGCGGGAGGGTGGCAGATACGCAGTATTTT.